This TCR beta chain was recorded in a study of regulatory T cells in long-lasting Graves disease. Arm-PCR with iRepertoire HTBI primers amplified the CDR3 regions for these TCR beta libraries. One entry per CDR3 protein results from TCRdb running MiXCR on the multiplex PCR reads. The table records about 450,000 distinct CDR3 sequences, about a quarter of them present only once. In regard to this clonotype: A single base separates this from a much larger clone, so it may be a read error.

The V gene lost 5 bases and the J gene lost 4 bases, with 17 bases spanning the gap. Looked up from germline, CDR1 is SGHAT and CDR2 is FQNNGV. The CDR3 sequence is 15 residues long. The time point was: persistent/refractory GD, antithyroid drugs over 5 years with positive TRAb. With RNA extracted from PBMCs as input, the TCR library was made. V gene TRBV11-2 combines with J gene TRBJ2-5; D is tentatively TRBD1 or TRBD2 (5 bases each). This sequence originates from a female donor with Graves disease. The sample was peripheral blood mononuclear cells (PBMCs), taken when the disease was refractory, from a patient treated with antithyroid drugs. The DNA for the CDR3 is TGTGCCAGCAGCATAGGTCACCGGGACCCAGAGACCCAGTACTTC. It specifies CASSIGHRDPETQYF.